This entry describes one T cell receptor beta chain. This sample was included in a study of blood T cell repertoires in COVID-19. Looking at the study overall: There were acute and convalescent COVID-19 samples, and they came from the United States, Italy and Spain.

The method was immunoSEQ multiplex PCR; TCRdb's version includes in-frame clones alone and lacks a portion of them. The sample records under 250,000 clones, around 78% being singletons. CDR1 and CDR2 (germline): SGHVS, FNYEAQ. This CDR3 is built from 16 residues. Trimming cost V 0 bases and J 7 bases, with 18 bases left between them. The sample consisted of peripheral blood. This receptor was obtained from a woman between 70 and 85 years old with active or convalescent COVID-19. This rearrangement joins TRBV7-6 to TRBJ1-1; TRBD1 is a possible D gene (5 bases). The CDR3 DNA reads TGTGCCAGCAGCTTAGCAAGGACCGGGGGAAGCCTTGAAGCTTTCTTT. This sequence encodes CASSLARTGGSLEAFF. Combining the CDR3 with reference TRBV7-6 and TRBJ1-1 gives the whole variable domain GAGVSQSPRYKVTKRGQDVALRCDPISGHVSLYWYRQALGQGPEFLTYFNYEAQQDKSGLPNDRFSAERPEGSISTLTIQRTEQRDSAMYRCASSLARTGGSLEAFFGQGTRLTVV.